Sequencing of this T cell receptor (beta chain) was carried out in a study of shared clonotypes between healthy human individuals. Overall study results and limits: Researchers sampled only blood; tissue repertoires likely differ.

Sequencing used immunoSEQ multiplex PCR; TCRdb keeps in-frame clones, though not all of them. Of some 490,000 clones listed, over 70% are singletons. The CDR3 covers 16 residues. Germline assignment: CDR1 LNHDA and CDR2 SQIVND (reference sequence). The ends were cut back, 6 bases at V and 6 bases at J, with 20 bases in the middle. To note about this clone: Its antigen remains unknown.

Sequencing input: PBMCs. The receptor's source is a woman between 35 and 50 years old in good health. Some clones in this sample may be carry-over from other donors' samples. The chain carries TRBV19 and TRBJ1-4; weak D call: TRBD1 (5 bases). This chain's CDR3 is CASRNIARREYEKLFF. DNA of the CDR3: TGTGCCAGTAGAAACATAGCGCGCAGGGAGTATGAAAAACTGTTTTTT.